The sample holds many counts of the clone carrying this T cell receptor beta chain. These data come from a study of response to subunit inactivated influenza vaccine. TCRdb redid the calling of the RT-PCR reads with MiXCR, one entry per CDR3 protein. Among about 540,000 distinct CDR3 sequences listed, roughly 25% were seen once. These data were also filed under a second study, of T cells expressing NK-cell markers. That work adds: Scientists made TCR beta cDNA using 5'RACE template switching with UMIs. The share of CD8+ T cells held by dominant NKG2C+ clonotypes was 1.0-7.0% in about six donors.

This clonotype was obtained from a man between 50 and 59 years old who received an inactivated influenza vaccine. The sample in question was CD4+ T cells sorted from PBMCs, obtained 11 to 12 days after vaccination.

The CDR3 DNA sequence: TGCAGTGCCGCCTTAGCGGGGGGGCGGAATGAGCAGTTCTTC. Translating gives CSAALAGGRNEQFF. This chain connects TRBV20-1 to TRBJ2-1; 11 nucleotides match TRBD2. The CDR3 totals 14 residues. V lost 6 bases to trimming and J lost 7 bases; unmatched junction nucleotides: 8. Looked up from germline, CDR1 is DFQATT and CDR2 is SNEGSKA (reference sequence).